This entry features one TCR beta chain sequence. The target antigen is unknown. The data are from a study of cytomegalovirus exposure and HLA in healthy donors. Whole-study results and caveats: Sequencing likely produced, as an artifact, a cluster of highly shared sequence variants. A missense variant in DCLRE1C was later tied to TCR beta V- and J-gene trimming.

CDR3 length equals 12 residues. Trimming stripped 9 bases from V and 3 bases from J, with 9 bases between. Germline values: CDR1 MNHNS, CDR2 SASEGT. The PCR had 60 Vbeta and 13 Jbeta primers. This table comes from immunoSEQ multiplex PCR, and its TCRdb copy is limited to in-frame clones, with some not included. The sample includes roughly 190,000 clones. This sequence originates from a woman between 18 and 29 years old in good health and CMV-seropositive. Sequencing was performed on PBMCs. The V call is TRBV6-1, the J call TRBJ1-5, with D perhaps matching TRBD1 (5 bases). The CDR3 DNA sequence: TGTGCCAGTCAGGGATACAATCAGCCCCAGCATTTT. Amino acids: CASQGYNQPQHF.